The TCR beta chain under discussion was sequenced for a study of CD4 T cells in relation to SARS-CoV-2 and coronaviruses. Study-level information: PBMCs were cultured with antigen for roughly nine days before TCR beta sequencing. Study-wide points: The cross-reactivity analysis covered only spike protein, not other viral proteins. Compared with monoreactive clones, crossreactive clones showed significantly weaker SARS-CoV-2 expansion.

The data were produced by immunoSEQ multiplex PCR, yet TCRdb's version contains in-frame clones alone and is incomplete. The sample has about 18,000 clones; 70% to 85% are singletons. The CDR3 loop spans 14 amino acids. Germline CDR1 reads SGHNT; CDR2 reads YYREEE (reference sequence). V lost 5 bases to trimming and J lost 5 bases; unmatched junction nucleotides: 9. The unexposed donors gave CD4+ T cells in about 2010-2019, prior to COVID-19. CD4+ T cells were isolated from the cells after less than 13 days of culture. On this clone itself: Antigen specificity is unknown.

The J gene is TRBJ1-1, the V gene TRBV5-4; 7 nucleotides align to TRBD1. Sequenced sample: CD4+ T cells from PBMCs, cultured in vitro. The TCR was taken from a human donor in good health. This chain's CDR3 is CASRLDGRGTEAFF. CDR3 sequence (DNA): TGTGCCAGCAGACTGGACGGCAGGGGGACTGAAGCTTTCTTT.